The T cell receptor beta chain described here comes from a study of T cell responses to AZD1222 COVID-19 vaccine. Findings and caveats of the study: Baseline seropositivity characterized only six AZD1222 recipients.

Only in-frame clones appear in the TCRdb table, and some are missing; sequencing was by immunoSEQ multiplex PCR. The profile shows 150,000 or so clones, roughly nine tenths of them singletons. The CDR3 loop spans 13 amino acids. V lost 4 bases and J 11 bases, leaving 15 bases between the germline ends. In germline, CDR1 is SGHDT, CDR2 YYEEEE. Concerning this clone itself: Its specificity is not known.

The chain employs TRBV5-6 and TRBJ2-2; possible D gene TRBD2, 5 bases. The sequence was obtained from an adult in good health. The sample consisted of peripheral blood, taken on day 0 of AZD1222 vaccination. The CDR3 reads CASSPLGVYELFF. CDR3 coding DNA: TGTGCCAGCAGCCCCCTCGGGGTCTACGAGCTGTTTTTT.